The rows below give T cell receptor beta chains drawn from one sample of a study of T cells in Graves' hyperthyroidism and ophthalmopathy. TCRdb passed the multiplex PCR reads through MiXCR, listing each CDR3 protein once. The sample contains some 140,000 distinct CDR3 sequences, roughly a fifth of which appear only once. The sequencing input was blood. All receptors derive from a woman aged 50 to 65 with Graves' hyperthyroidism that later progressed to Graves' ophthalmopathy. Each CDR3 is given with its conserved first and last residue. Each record gives: V gene, clone size, J gene, D gene, CDR3 protein, CDR3 DNA. The D gene is left open where the match is weak. Where a row states a size, it is once, few, many or the class of an expanded clone; other rows omit it.

TRBV20-1	NA	TRBJ1-6	NA	CSATSSQNSPLHF	TGCAGTGCTACCTCGTCCCAGAATTCACCCCTCCACTTT
TRBV27	few	TRBJ1-6	NA	CASAATGRSWNSPLHF	TGTGCCAGCGCAGCAACGGGACGCTCTTGGAATTCACCCCTCCACTTT
TRBV28	NA	TRBJ1-6	NA	CASRQNSPLHF	TGTGCCAGTAGACAGAATTCACCCCTCCACTTT
TRBV7-3	NA	TRBJ2-5	TRBD2	CASSPLAGVGETQYF	TGTGCCAGCAGCCCCCTAGCGGGAGTGGGGGAGACCCAGTACTTC
TRBV9	NA	TRBJ2-2	TRBD2	CASSVAAGGVTGELFF	TGTGCCAGCAGCGTAGCAGCGGGAGGGGTCACCGGGGAGCTGTTTTTT
TRBV10-1	many	TRBJ1-1	TRBD1	CASSVGTGGLRETEAFF	TGCGCCAGCAGTGTTGGGACAGGGGGACTTCGCGAAACTGAAGCTTTCTTT
TRBV5-1	few	TRBJ2-1	TRBD2	CASSVGLAEHNEQFF	TGCGCCAGCAGCGTGGGACTAGCGGAGCACAATGAGCAGTTCTTC
TRBV11-2	many	TRBJ2-5	TRBD2	CASSPGLALQETQYF	TGTGCCAGCAGCCCGGGACTAGCGTTACAAGAGACCCAGTACTTC
TRBV11-2	many	TRBJ1-5	NA	CASSRGGVGNQPQHF	TGTGCCAGCAGCCGAGGGGGAGTCGGCAATCAGCCCCAGCATTTT
TRBV28	many	TRBJ2-7	TRBD2	CASSLTSGRSHEQYF	TGTGCCAGCAGTCTGACTAGCGGGAGGAGCCACGAGCAGTACTTC
TRBV6-1	many	TRBJ1-5	NA	CASSEFQPQHF	TGTGCCAGCAGTGAATTCCAGCCCCAGCATTTT
TRBV19	NA	TRBJ2-6	NA	CASNRPGDATGANVLTF	TGTGCCAGTAACCGCCCAGGGGATGCAACTGGGGCCAACGTCCTGACTTTC
TRBV19	NA	TRBJ1-5	TRBD1	CASSNPRTATGVSNQPQHF	TGTGCCAGTAGTAATCCCAGGACGGCGACAGGGGTTAGCAATCAGCCCCAGCATTTT
TRBV5-1	NA	TRBJ2-7	TRBD1	CASSLTGATYEQYF	TGCGCCAGCAGCTTGACAGGGGCCACCTACGAGCAGTACTTC
TRBV6-2/TRBV6-3	once	TRBJ2-1	NA	CASSFGPVTYNEQFF	TGTGCCAGCAGTTTCGGTCCGGTAACCTACAATGAGCAGTTCTTC
TRBV10-1	many	TRBJ2-7	TRBD2	CASSDGGSSYEQYF	TGCGCCAGCAGTGACGGCGGGAGCTCCTACGAGCAGTACTTC
TRBV7-9	NA	TRBJ2-7	NA	CASSLDSYGEQYF	TGTGCCAGCAGCTTAGATTCATATGGCGAGCAGTACTTC
TRBV20-1	NA	TRBJ1-3	NA	CSASRQRGNTIYF	TGCAGTGCTAGTAGACAGCGGGGAAACACCATATATTTT
TRBV20-1	many	TRBJ1-5	TRBD1	CSAKTGKYNQPQHF	TGCAGTGCTAAGACAGGGAAATACAATCAGCCCCAGCATTTT
TRBV28	NA	TRBJ2-7	TRBD2	CASTAGASYEQYF	TGTGCCAGCACCGCGGGAGCTTCCTACGAGCAGTACTTC
TRBV12-3/TRBV12-4	few	TRBJ1-1	TRBD1	CASSPQGVRTEAFF	TGTGCCAGCAGTCCACAGGGGGTGAGAACTGAAGCTTTCTTT
TRBV5-1	many	TRBJ1-2	NA	CASSFDTSYYGYTF	TGCGCCAGCAGCTTTGACACCTCGTACTATGGCTACACCTTC
TRBV20-1	NA	TRBJ1-2	TRBD1	CSARTGTGSVYGYTF	TGCAGTGCTAGAACCGGGACAGGGAGTGTTTATGGCTACACCTTC
TRBV28	NA	TRBJ1-3	NA	CASSTTGRGNTIYF	TGTGCCAGCAGTACCACAGGGAGAGGAAACACCATATATTTT
TRBV5-5	many	TRBJ2-3	NA	CASSLGGGRTSTDTQYF	TGTGCCAGCAGCTTGGGGGGAGGCAGGACTAGCACAGATACGCAGTATTTT
TRBV18	many	TRBJ1-1	NA	CASSSTAESPEAFF	TGTGCCAGCTCATCGACAGCCGAATCACCTGAAGCTTTCTTT
TRBV10-2	many	TRBJ1-2	NA	CASSESRLYGYTF	TGCGCCAGCAGTGAGTCGCGTTTATATGGCTACACCTTC
TRBV20-1	NA	TRBJ2-7	TRBD2	CSARVGSGTYEQYF	TGCAGTGCTAGGGTTGGTAGCGGGACCTACGAGCAGTACTTC
TRBV6-1	many	TRBJ1-5	NA	CASSESRGGNQPQHF	TGTGCCAGCAGTGAATCGAGGGGCGGAAATCAGCCCCAGCATTTT
TRBV6-1	NA	TRBJ1-5	NA	CASSLPGAESGVQHF	TGTGCCAGCAGTCTCCCAGGGGCGGAATCAGGGGTCCAGCATTTT
TRBV2	many	TRBJ1-5	NA	CASSDRYQPQHF	TGTGCCAGCAGTGACCGGTATCAGCCCCAGCATTTT
TRBV2	NA	TRBJ1-3	NA	CASIPGSSGNTIYF	TGTGCCAGCATTCCAGGGTCCTCTGGAAACACCATATATTTT
TRBV30	many	TRBJ1-4	NA	CAWSGTVYEKLFF	TGTGCCTGGAGTGGGACAGTGTATGAAAAACTGTTTTTT
TRBV20-1	many	TRBJ2-1	TRBD2	CSALRTSANNEQFF	TGCAGTGCTTTGCGGACTAGCGCGAACAATGAGCAGTTCTTC
TRBV5-1	few	TRBJ1-4	NA	CASSLGRTVGEKLFF	TGCGCCAGCAGCTTGGGGCGGACAGTGGGTGAAAAACTGTTTTTT
TRBV20-1	many	TRBJ1-2	NA	CSASSQGPYGYTF	TGCAGTGCATCCTCCCAGGGCCCCTATGGCTACACCTTC
TRBV12-3/TRBV12-4	few	TRBJ1-3	TRBD1	CASSLVTGGNTIYF	TGTGCCAGCAGTTTAGTGACAGGGGGAAACACCATATATTTT
TRBV20-1	many	TRBJ1-5	NA	CSAMGGPNQPQHF	TGCAGCGCTATGGGGGGGCCCAATCAGCCCCAGCATTTT
TRBV3-1	many	TRBJ1-1	NA	CASSPRSQSTEAFF	TGTGCCAGCAGTCCAAGGAGCCAGTCCACTGAAGCTTTCTTT
TRBV9	many	TRBJ2-7	NA	CASSAGVTSSYEQYF	TGTGCCAGCAGCGCGGGGGTTACAAGCTCCTACGAGCAGTACTTC
TRBV11-2	many	TRBJ2-7	NA	CASSLGNRDTEQYF	TGTGCCAGCAGCTTAGGTAACCGGGACACCGAGCAGTACTTC
TRBV18	many	TRBJ2-7	TRBD1	CASSPRGPEQYF	TGTGCCAGCTCACCAAGGGGGCCCGAGCAGTACTTC
TRBV5-1	NA	TRBJ2-1	NA	CASSLVSGTGDYNEQFF	TGCGCCAGCAGCTTGGTGAGCGGGACAGGAGATTACAATGAGCAGTTCTTC
TRBV7-2	few	TRBJ1-3	NA	CASSFGTRQGNTIYF	TGTGCCAGCAGCTTTGGGACCCGGCAGGGAAACACCATATATTTT